Below are 16 T cell receptor beta chains sequenced from a single sample in a study of shared clonotypes between healthy human individuals. Sequencing used immunoSEQ multiplex PCR; TCRdb keeps in-frame clones, though not all of them. Among approximately 720,000 clones listed, 92% were seen once. Naive CD8 cells lacked CD45RO, underwent positive selection for CCR7 and left out terminally differentiated effector memory CD45RA+ cells. Specimen: naive CD8+ T cells sorted from blood. The source is a man aged 25 to 45 in good health.

The chain is built from TRBV7-9 and TRBJ2-1, with 7 bases matching TRBD1. Germline lookup yields CDR1 SEHNR and CDR2 FQNEAQ (reference sequence). The CDR3 contains 15 residues. J lost 8 bases, V lost 6 bases, and 13 bases had no gene match. The CDR3 reads CASRQGLLKDDEQFF. For the CDR3, the DNA is TGTGCCAGCAGACAGGGGCTCCTTAAGGACGATGAGCAGTTCTTC.

In its sample, this clone was seen once. This sequence joins TRBV6-1 and TRBJ2-1; D not resolved. V dropped 7 bases and J dropped 0 bases, with 10 bases sitting between them. The CDR3 covers 14 residues. CDR1 and CDR2 (germline): MNHNS, SASEGT. CDR3 bases: TGTGCCAGCACCCAGCGAAGCTCCTACAATGAGCAGTTCTTC. This codes for CASTQRSSYNEQFF.

The J gene is TRBJ2-1, the V gene TRBV27; 16 nucleotides align to TRBD2. V gave up 4 bases and J gave up 5 bases; unmatched junction bases: 2. The CDR3 covers 16 residues. Germline loops: CDR1 MNHEY, CDR2 SMNVEV (reference sequence). CDR3 sequence: CASSSGLAGGDNEQFF. As DNA, the CDR3 is TGTGCCAGCAGTTCGGGACTAGCGGGAGGGGACAATGAGCAGTTCTTC.

CDR3 loop: CASSPGTSGSTDTQYF. As DNA, the CDR3 is TGTGCCAGCAGCCCCGGGACTAGCGGCAGCACAGATACGCAGTATTTT. The chain carries TRBV11-3 and TRBJ2-3, with 11 bases fitting TRBD2. In germline, CDR1 is SGHNT, CDR2 YENEEA. V dropped 5 bases and J dropped 0; count of bases not matched to a gene: 4. The CDR3 is 16 residues long.

The chain employs TRBV10-2 and TRBJ1-1; D remains unclear. V was cut by 3 bases and J by 1 base, with 9 bases left in between. The CDR3 is made up of 14 amino acids. The V gene's germline CDR1 is WSHSY and CDR2 SAAADI. CDR3 loop: CASSDRISNTEAFF. The DNA of the CDR3 is TGCGCCAGCAGTGACAGGATCTCGAACACTGAAGCTTTCTTT.

In the case of this clone: Other DNA sequences within the sample encode an identical CDR3. The V gene is TRBV25-1, the J gene TRBJ2-1; no clear D. Germline V gene data show CDR1 as MGHDK and CDR2 as SYGVNS. The CDR3 length is 13 residues. V was shortened by 11 bases and J by 5 bases, with 16 bases between the two germline ends. The chain's CDR3 is CASAKGIHNEQFF. CDR3 nucleotides: TGTGCCTCCGCGAAGGGTATCCACAATGAGCAGTTCTTC. Variable domain in full (rest from reference TRBV25-1 and TRBJ2-1): EADIYQTPRYLVIGTGKKITLECSQTMGHDKMYWYQQDPGMELHLIHYSYGVNSTEKGDLSSESTVSRIRTEHFPLTLESARPSHTSQYLCASAKGIHNEQFFGPGTRLTVL.

The gene calls are TRBV9 and TRBJ2-7; the D is unclear. This CDR3 has 15 residues. The V gene lost 0 bases and the J gene lost 0 bases, with 10 bases spanning the gap. From germline, CDR1 is SGDLS and CDR2 YYNGEE. The CDR3 nucleotides are TGTGCCAGCAGCGTAGACGGCACACTCTCCTACGAGCAGTACTTC. Translating it yields CASSVDGTLSYEQYF.

This sequence joins TRBV5-1 and TRBJ1-1, with D uncertain. Germline V gene sequence: CDR1 SGHRS, CDR2 YFSETQ. The CDR3 is made up of 15 amino acids. V lost 0 bases and J 5 bases, leaving 14 bases between the germline ends. The CDR3 coding sequence is TGCGCCAGCAGCTTGGCCGAGAGCCTGGGGACTGAAGCTTTCTTT. This codes for CASSLAESLGTEAFF. The whole variable domain, remainder taken from reference TRBV5-1 and TRBJ1-1, is KAGVTQTPRYLIKTRGQQVTLSCSPISGHRSVSWYQQTPGQGLQFLFEYFSETQRNKGNFPGRFSGRQFSNSRSEMNVSTLELGDSALYLCASSLAESLGTEAFFGQGTRLTVV.

The V and J genes are TRBV7-9 and TRBJ2-7; D possibly corresponds to TRBD1 (6 bases). This CDR3 is built from 14 residues. Trimming cost V 7 bases and J 2 bases, with 15 bases left between them. Germline CDR1 is SEHNR and CDR2 is FQNEAQ (reference sequence). The CDR3 DNA follows: TGTGCCAGCATCCCTGGCACAGGGACCTACGAGCAGTACTTC. Translating it yields CASIPGTGTYEQYF.

This chain uses TRBV4-3 with TRBJ1-5; D possibly corresponds to TRBD1 (6 bases). Deletions cut 2 bases from V and 6 bases from J, with 14 bases between. This CDR3 contains 15 residues. Per germline, CDR1 LGHNA and CDR2 YSLEER. DNA for the CDR3: TGCGCCAGCAGCCAATCAGGGGCGGGGAGTCAGCCCCAGCATTTT. Protein sequence: CASSQSGAGSQPQHF.

The rearrangement joins TRBV27 to TRBJ2-3; 10 positions match TRBD2. Germline CDR1 MNHEY, CDR2 SMNVEV (reference sequence). J lost 6 bases, V lost 5 bases, and 8 bases had no gene match. CDR3 length: 15 amino acids. The CDR3 bases are TGTGCCAGCAGTCCCTCAGCGGGAGGGTGGGATACGCAGTATTTT. It yields the protein CASSPSAGGWDTQYF.

This chain uses TRBV7-8 with TRBJ2-1; perhaps TRBD2 as D (6 bases). This CDR3 has 16 residues. V lost 5 bases, J lost 7 bases, and 21 bases lay in between. Germline V gene lookup returns CDR1 SGHVS and CDR2 FQNEAQ. The CDR3 DNA sequence: TGTGCCAGCAGCACTAGCTGGCCTTCAGGCGCGAATGAGCAGTTCTTC. Protein: CASSTSWPSGANEQFF.

V and J are TRBV5-6 and TRBJ2-7; the D gene is possibly TRBD1 (6 bases). V was shortened by 1 base and J by 3 bases, with 11 bases between the two germline ends. Germline loops: CDR1 SGHDT, CDR2 YYEEEE. CDR3 size: 14 residues. CDR3 residues: CASSLKRTDYEQYF. The CDR3, as DNA: TGTGCCAGCAGCTTGAAAAGGACAGACTACGAGCAGTACTTC.

The chain combines TRBV15 with TRBJ1-4; 8 bases fit TRBD1. The CDR3 consists of 13 residues. Trimming cost V 0 bases and J 14 bases; bases outside gene matches: 5. In germline, CDR1 is LNHNV, CDR2 YYDKDF (reference sequence). CDR3 protein: CATSRDRTGGLFF. Here the CDR3 DNA reads TGTGCCACCAGCAGAGATAGAACAGGGGGGCTGTTTTTT.

This chain uses TRBV27 with TRBJ2-2, with TRBD1 matching over 7 bases. J gave up 5 bases and V 7 bases, and 13 bases lay outside the gene matches. This CDR3 comprises 16 residues. CDR1 MNHEY and CDR2 SMNVEV come from the germline V gene (reference sequence). The CDR3: CASTAGTAPGTGELFF. The DNA of the CDR3 is TGTGCCAGCACCGCCGGGACAGCCCCCGGAACCGGGGAGCTGTTTTTT.

The chain is built from TRBV7-9 and TRBJ2-3; D call uncertain. Germline CDR1 and CDR2: SEHNR and FQNEAQ (reference sequence). The ends were cut back, 1 base at V and 4 bases at J, with 9 bases in the middle. CDR3 size: 14 residues. CDR3 DNA: TGTGCCAGCAGCTTAGAACAGCGACCAGATACGCAGTATTTT. Protein sequence: CASSLEQRPDTQYF.